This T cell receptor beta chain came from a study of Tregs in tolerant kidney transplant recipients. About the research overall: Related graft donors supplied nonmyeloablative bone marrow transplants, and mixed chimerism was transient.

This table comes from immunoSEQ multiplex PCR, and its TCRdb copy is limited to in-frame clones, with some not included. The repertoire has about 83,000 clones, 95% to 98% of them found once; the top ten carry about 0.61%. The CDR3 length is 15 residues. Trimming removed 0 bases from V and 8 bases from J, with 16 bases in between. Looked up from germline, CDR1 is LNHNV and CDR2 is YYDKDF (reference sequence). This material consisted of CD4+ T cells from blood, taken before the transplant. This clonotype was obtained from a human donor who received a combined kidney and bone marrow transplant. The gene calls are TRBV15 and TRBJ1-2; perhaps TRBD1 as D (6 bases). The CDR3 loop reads CATSRDLIQGRGYTF. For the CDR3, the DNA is TGTGCCACCAGCAGAGATCTAATACAGGGAAGGGGCTACACCTTC.